This T cell receptor beta chain was observed in a study of CD8+ T cells in alopecia areata. Study-level results: Numerous clones, expanded in lesions, remained in scalp and blood during tofacitinib.

On this clone: Its antigen remains unidentified.

Treatment noted: oral pan-JAK inhibitor, 5-10 mg twice daily. The germline V gene encodes CDR1 MNHEY and CDR2 SMNVEV (reference sequence). The CDR3 covers 14 residues. The V end was cut by 2 bases, the J end by 4 bases, with 11 bases between. As the sequencing template, cDNA was produced by extracting RNA and reverse transcribing it. Assay used: immunoSEQ multiplex PCR; TCRdb lists only in-frame clones, some missing. Of approximately 210,000 clones in the sample, under 70% were seen once. The chain combines TRBV27 with TRBJ1-1, with no clear D. The sequences come from CD4+ T cells sorted from blood, collected between weeks 44 and 45, from a patient treated with tofacitinib. This TCR was recovered from a human donor with alopecia areata. The CDR3: CASSLRRTSTEAFF. The CDR3 bases are TGTGCCAGCAGTTTAAGGCGGACCAGCACTGAAGCTTTCTTT.